This TCR beta chain was sequenced for a study of Ad26.COV2.S vaccination and SARS-CoV-2 variants. Using immunoSEQ multiplex PCR, the repertoire was profiled, and TCRdb retains in-frame clones only, with some absent. The sample carries 300,000 to 400,000 clones, more than 75% recorded once. From germline, CDR1 is KGHSH and CDR2 LQKENI. The CDR3 has 14 residues. V was clipped by 8 bases and J by 0 bases, with 14 bases between them. Treatment meaning: 15 to 20 received Ad26.COV2.S at low or high dose, single or two shots; about 5 received placebo; per-sample allocation not given. Repertoires come from day 63 after the first vaccine or placebo injection.

This chain uses TRBV18 with TRBJ2-7; D gene unclear. The sample here was peripheral blood, taken in a trial of Ad26.COV2.S vaccine versus placebo. The sequence was collected from a person between 18 and 59 years old who received the Ad26.COV2.S COVID-19 vaccine or a placebo. CDR3 in DNA: TGTGCCAGCATGACTCGGGCAGACTCCTACGAGCAGTACTTC. Translated, it gives CASMTRADSYEQYF.